This T cell receptor (beta chain) comes out of a study of blood T cell dynamics during melanoma immunotherapy. Study at large: Standard first-line treatment here was pembrolizumab or nivolumab plus ipilimumab in metastatic melanoma.

CDR1 is SGHTA and CDR2 is FQGNSA in the germline V gene. The CDR3 is 14 amino acids. Unmatched junction bases numbered 1, after V lost 1 base and J lost 5 bases. Measured with immunoSEQ multiplex PCR; TCRdb has only the in-frame clones, and not every one. Of about 7,000 clones detected, 70% to 90% appear once; the ten largest clones hold around 35%. Time point described: week 3, after first cycle of checkpoint inhibitor. The source was blood, collected from a patient treated with checkpoint blockade. The chain has TRBV7-2 and TRBJ1-2; 10 nucleotides line up with TRBD1. The source is a human donor with melanoma. Some clones in this sample may be carry-over from other donors' samples. In DNA form, the CDR3 reads TGTGCCAGCAGCTTAGGGGACAGGGGTTATGGCTACACCTTC. Translation: CASSLGDRGYGYTF.